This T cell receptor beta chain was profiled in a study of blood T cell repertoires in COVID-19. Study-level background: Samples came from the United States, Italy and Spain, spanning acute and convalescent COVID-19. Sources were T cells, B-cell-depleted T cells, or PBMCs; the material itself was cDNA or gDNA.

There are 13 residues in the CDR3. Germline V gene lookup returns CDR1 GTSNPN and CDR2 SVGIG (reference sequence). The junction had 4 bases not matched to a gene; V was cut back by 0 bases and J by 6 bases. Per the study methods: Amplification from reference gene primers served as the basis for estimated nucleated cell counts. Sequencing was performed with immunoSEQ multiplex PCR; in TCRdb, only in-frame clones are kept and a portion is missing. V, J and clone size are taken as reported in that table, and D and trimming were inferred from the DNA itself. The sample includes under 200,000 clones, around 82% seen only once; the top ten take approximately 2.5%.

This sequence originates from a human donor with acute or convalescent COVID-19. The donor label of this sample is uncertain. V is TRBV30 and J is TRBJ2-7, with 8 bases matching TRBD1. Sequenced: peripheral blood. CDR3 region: CAWSVYRGSEQYF. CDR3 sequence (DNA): TGTGCCTGGAGTGTTTACAGGGGGAGCGAGCAGTACTTC.